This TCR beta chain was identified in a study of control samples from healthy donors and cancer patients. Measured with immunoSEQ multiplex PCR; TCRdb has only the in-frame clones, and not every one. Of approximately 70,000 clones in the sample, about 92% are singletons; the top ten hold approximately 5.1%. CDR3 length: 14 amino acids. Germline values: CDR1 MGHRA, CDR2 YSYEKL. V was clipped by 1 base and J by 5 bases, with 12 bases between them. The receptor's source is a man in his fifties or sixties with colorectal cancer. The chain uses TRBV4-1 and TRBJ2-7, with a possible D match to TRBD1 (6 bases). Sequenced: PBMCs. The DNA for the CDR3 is TGCGCCAGCAGCCAAGGTCAGGGGACCGACGAGCAGTACTTC. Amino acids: CASSQGQGTDEQYF.